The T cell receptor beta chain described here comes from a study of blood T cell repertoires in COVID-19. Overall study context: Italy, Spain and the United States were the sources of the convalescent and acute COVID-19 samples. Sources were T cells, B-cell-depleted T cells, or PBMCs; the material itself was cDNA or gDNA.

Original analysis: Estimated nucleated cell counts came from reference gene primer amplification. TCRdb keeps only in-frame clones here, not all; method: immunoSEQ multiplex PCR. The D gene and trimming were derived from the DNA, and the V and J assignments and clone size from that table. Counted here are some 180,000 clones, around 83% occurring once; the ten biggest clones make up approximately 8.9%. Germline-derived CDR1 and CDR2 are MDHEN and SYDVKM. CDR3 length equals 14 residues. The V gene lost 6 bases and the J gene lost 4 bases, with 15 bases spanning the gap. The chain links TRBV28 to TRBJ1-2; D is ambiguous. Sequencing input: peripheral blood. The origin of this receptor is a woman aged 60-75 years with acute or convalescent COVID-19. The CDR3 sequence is CASSPVGIAYGYTF. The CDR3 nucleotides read TGTGCCAGCAGCCCTGTCGGGATTGCCTATGGCTACACCTTC.